The clone carrying this T cell receptor (beta chain) was recorded a few times. As yet, its antigen is unknown. These data are taken from a study of cytomegalovirus exposure and HLA in healthy donors. Germline V gene sequence: CDR1 MDHEN, CDR2 SYDVKM. The CDR3 length is 14 residues. The trim removed 6 bases at V and 2 bases at J, leaving 4 bases unmatched. Primers for the PCR totalled 60 Vbeta and 13 Jbeta. Clones were read by immunoSEQ multiplex PCR, and TCRdb kept only the in-frame ones, dropping some. This sample yields about 140,000 clones, of which 61% are seen a single time; around 2% belongs to the top ten. Study-wide findings and caveats: Analysis performed later found 16,951 TCR beta sequences associated with HLA alleles at 0.05 false discovery rate. The Asian-associated ancestry cluster reportedly had fewer N-insertions than the approximately 670-donor mean in a later analysis.

The chain recombines TRBV28 with TRBJ2-3; 8 bases map to TRBD1. The clonotype comes from a male donor in good health and CMV-seronegative. Source material: PBMCs. The DNA of the CDR3 is TGTGCCAGCAGGTCAGGGGGCTTCACAGATACGCAGTATTTT. Its protein is CASRSGGFTDTQYF.